One and the same sample provided the 29 T cell receptor beta chains below, sequenced in a study of tumor and adjacent non-tumor tissue in lung cancer (dated by TCRdb to 2017 to 2018). Library construction relied on multiplex PCR. TCRdb records Illumina HiSeq 2500 as the sequencer. Following protocols modified from ARM-PCR, the researchers constructed TCRbeta libraries through three rounds of nested PCR with primers (Table S4). The public reads were reprocessed in TCRdb via fastp at Q25 and MiXCR, keeping in-frame beta chains. Entries are consolidated by CDR3 protein sequence, retaining the most common genes and DNA. The sample includes about 60,000 distinct CDR3 sequences, with roughly 57% observed a single time. Roughly a third of the sample is held by the ten biggest clonotypes. RNA was isolated from bulk, unsorted tissue, and RNA quality was assessed with a NanoDrop ND-1000 and an Agilent 2100. The normal lung samples consisted of distant non-tumor tissue collected more than 3 cm from the tumor edge.

Sample: distant non-tumor lung tissue. These TCRs come from a man between 65 and 79 years old with non-small cell lung cancer.

This clonotype has just a few counts. V is TRBV7-9 and J is TRBJ2-6; D not resolved. Trimming removed 5 bases at V and 2 bases at J, with 4 bases between. This CDR3 region has 13 residues. Germline loops: CDR1 SEHNR, CDR2 FQNEAQ (reference sequence). Here the CDR3 DNA reads TGTGCCAGCAGCCCCCCTGGGGCCAACGTCCTGACTTTC. Amino acid sequence: CASSPPGANVLTF. The whole variable domain, remainder taken from reference TRBV7-9 and TRBJ2-6, is DTGVSQNPRHKITKRGQNVTFRCDPISEHNRLYWYRQTLGQGPEFLTYFQNEAQLEKSRLLSDRFSAERPKGSFSTLEIQRTEQGDSAMYLCASSPPGANVLTFGAGSRLTVL.

To note about this clonotype: The junction shows a germline mismatch at one end, possibly a read error. The rearrangement joins TRBV11-2 to TRBJ2-6, with 8 bases that match TRBD2. The CDR3 totals 17 residues. CDR1 SGHAT and CDR2 FQNNGV come from the germline V gene. The CDR3 DNA follows: TGTGCCAGCAGTTCCCGGGGGGGTACCTCTGGAGCCAACGTCCTGGCTTTC. Its protein is CASSSRGGTSGANVLAF.

This clonotype was counted at least ten times. At one end, the junction sequence differs from germline, possibly due to a read error. The chain recombines TRBV12-3 or TRBV12-4 with TRBJ1-2, with D hard to call. The CDR3 loop spans 12 amino acids. The CDR3 spells CAVALTNYGYTF. CDR3 coding DNA: TGCGCGGTGGCGTTGACTAACTATGGCTACACCTTC.

V usage is TRBV6-5 and J usage is TRBJ1-1; D gene uncertain. In germline, CDR1 is MNHEY, CDR2 SVGAGI. V was clipped by 0 bases and J by 5 bases, with 13 bases between them. This CDR3 has 15 residues. CDR3 amino acids: CASSYSGFPNTEAFF. The CDR3 DNA follows: TGTGCCAGCAGTTACTCCGGTTTCCCCAATACTGAAGCTTTCTTT.

This clonotype was observed a few times. A much larger clonotype is one base distant, so this may be a read error. The chain combines TRBV12-3 or TRBV12-4 with TRBJ2-7; D may be TRBD2 (7 bases). This CDR3 contains 15 residues. CDR3 residues: CASSSFAGAGYEKYF. CDR3 DNA sequence: TGTGCCAGCAGTTCGTTTGCGGGGGCTGGATACGAGAAGTACTTC.

Ten or more counts support this clonotype. The chain combines TRBV10-2 with TRBJ1-1; no reliable D call. CDR3 length equals 13 residues. V was clipped by 0 bases and J by 11 bases, with 13 bases between them. The germline V gene has CDR1 WSHSY and CDR2 SAAADI. DNA for the CDR3: TGCGCCAGCAGTGAGTCGCGGGGAGAACGCGCTTTCTTT. Translating gives CASSESRGERAFF.

The gene calls are TRBV28 and TRBJ1-1; the D gene is possibly TRBD1 (6 bases). CDR1 is MDHEN, CDR2 SYDVKM, per germline. The CDR3 length is 14 residues. Between the trimmed V and J ends, which lost 6 bases and 3 bases, there was a span of 14 bases. The CDR3 reads CASRRRGSYTEAFF. In nucleotides, the CDR3 is TGTGCCAGCAGGAGGAGGGGGTCTTACACTGAAGCTTTCTTT.

In the case of this clonotype: A junction boundary mismatches the germline segment, possibly from a read error. This rearrangement joins TRBV11-2 to TRBJ1-1; no reliable D call. This CDR3 contains 12 residues. CDR1 SGHAT and CDR2 FQNNGV come from the germline V gene. CDR3 sequence: CDSSFTDTEAFF. The CDR3, as DNA: TGTGACAGCAGCTTTACTGATACTGAAGCTTTCTTT.

The chain uses TRBV7-3 and TRBJ1-6, with 8 positions matching TRBD1. The CDR3 is 15 residues long. V lost 2 bases to trimming and J lost 7 bases; unmatched junction nucleotides: 4. From germline, CDR1 is SGHTA and CDR2 FQGTGA. In DNA form, the CDR3 reads TGTGCCAGCAGCTTAGCAGGGGGCGCGAATTCACCCCTCCACTTT. This encodes CASSLAGGANSPLHF.

This clonotype was seen at least ten times. The chain uses TRBV12-5 and TRBJ2-7; tentatively, D is TRBD1 or TRBD2 (5 bases each). The CDR3 runs to 14 residues. The germline CDR1 and CDR2 sequences are LGHNT and FRNRAP. The V and J ends lost 6 bases and 4 bases respectively, with 16 bases between them. Here the CDR3 DNA reads TGTGCTAGTGGCTCCTCACACGGGGCTTACGAGCAGTACTTC. Translation: CASGSSHGAYEQYF.

This clonotype has at least ten counts. The chain employs TRBV28 and TRBJ2-2; D is unresolved. The CDR3 consists of 16 residues. Between the trimmed V and J ends, which lost 7 bases and 6 bases, there was a span of 21 bases. Germline CDR1 MDHEN, CDR2 SYDVKM. The CDR3 DNA sequence: TGTGCCAGCATCACACGCGCCAGGAAGGCCCCCGGGGAGCTGTTTTTT. Its translation is CASITRARKAPGELFF.

A note on this clonotype: This could be a read error, since a much larger clone is one nucleotide away. No conserved phenylalanine or tryptophan ends this CDR3, so it is likely a read error. The rearrangement joins TRBV10-3 to TRBJ2-7; D unresolved. The germline V gene has CDR1 ENHRY and CDR2 SYGVKD. There are 12 residues in the CDR3. Trimming took 3 bases from V and 6 from J, leaving 9 bases between them. This chain's CDR3 is CAISDIPTEQYL. CDR3 bases: TGTGCCATCAGTGATATTCCAACCGAGCAGTACTTA.

Turning to this clonotype: A read error is possible here, since a much larger clone lies one base away. DNA for the CDR3: TGTGCCAGCAGCTTACAACTAGCGGGAGACTCCGGGGAGCTGCTTTTT. It translates to CASSLQLAGDSGELLF. V usage is TRBV5-6 and J usage is TRBJ2-2; 11 nucleotides align to TRBD2. There are 16 residues in the CDR3. Germline CDR1 is SGHDT and CDR2 is YYEEEE.

V is TRBV20-1 and J is TRBJ1-3; D remains ambiguous. V shed 3 bases and J shed 4 bases, with 10 bases lying between them. Germline V gene sequence: CDR1 DFQATT, CDR2 SNEGSKA (reference sequence). The length of the CDR3 is 13 residues. This CDR3 is CSASHREGNTIYF. The CDR3 DNA is TGCAGTGCTAGTCATAGGGAAGGAAACACCATATATTTT.

This sequence joins TRBV4-1 and TRBJ2-1; TRBD2 might be the D (5 bases). Trimming took 6 bases from V and 15 from J, leaving 21 bases between them. The CDR3 loop spans 13 amino acids. CDR1 and CDR2 (germline): MGHRA, YSYEKL. The DNA of the CDR3 is TGCGCCAGCAGTCCGGTGCTAGTGGGAGTGAGGTTCTTC. Its translation: CASSPVLVGVRFF.

Details on this clonotype: A single base separates this from a much larger clone, so it may be a read error. The rearrangement uses TRBV4-1 and TRBJ2-7; tentatively, D is TRBD2 (6 bases). The CDR3 consists of 15 residues. V dropped 4 bases and J dropped 3 bases, with 16 bases sitting between them. Germline V gene sequence: CDR1 MGHRA, CDR2 YSYEKL. In DNA form, the CDR3 reads TGCGCCAGCAGCCCCAGTGGAGGGGTCCACTACGAGCAGTACTTC. Its protein product is CASSPSGGVHYEQYF.

This clonotype rates as medium-sized. The chain joins TRBV11-2 to TRBJ2-6, with TRBD1 matching over 8 bases. CDR3 size: 20 residues. Trimming cost V 5 bases and J 1 base; bases outside gene matches: 16. The germline CDR1 and CDR2 sequences are SGHAT and FQNNGV. The CDR3, as DNA: TGTGCCAGCAGCGAAGGGGAATATTGGACAGGGACTTCTGGGGCCAACGTCCTGACTTTC. It encodes CASSEGEYWTGTSGANVLTF.

This clonotype was detected ten times or more. The chain employs TRBV12-3 or TRBV12-4 and TRBJ2-1; the match to TRBD2 covers 10 bases. The CDR3 contains 15 residues. Trimming removed 10 bases from V and 8 bases from J; junction bases left unmatched: 14. The chain's CDR3 is CATSSGGGGGDEQFF. The CDR3 DNA reads as TGTGCCACCTCTAGCGGGGGAGGAGGCGGGGATGAGCAGTTCTTC.

In the case of this clonotype: A read error may be the cause here, since a much bigger clone is one base away. The CDR3 sequence is CSAQRNYGYTF. The CDR3 DNA is TGCAGCGCTCAGAGGAACTATGGCTACACCTTC. This sequence joins TRBV29-1 and TRBJ1-2; D gene ambiguous. The V and J ends lost 7 bases and 2 bases respectively, with 8 bases between them. The CDR3 runs 11 residues. Germline V CDR1 and CDR2: SQVTM, ANQGSEA.

This clonotype showed up many times. V is TRBV5-1 and J is TRBJ1-4; no reliable D call. The CDR3 extends over 14 amino acids. CDR1 and CDR2 from the germline V gene are SGHRS and YFSETQ. V lost 0 bases and J lost 0, with 3 bases in between. The CDR3 DNA is TGCGCCAGCAGCTTGGCATCAACTAATGAAAAACTGTTTTTT. Amino acids: CASSLASTNEKLFF.

This clonotype appeared many times. V is TRBV7-9 and J is TRBJ2-2; 15 bases fit TRBD2. This CDR3 contains 20 residues. The junction had 12 bases not matched to a gene; V was cut back by 4 bases and J by 3 bases. The germline gives CDR1 SEHNR, CDR2 FQNEAQ (reference sequence). CDR3 DNA: TGTGCCAGCAGCTCCCCCCCCGGGACTAGCGGGAGGCCATACACCGGGGAGCTGTTTTTT. It translates to CASSSPPGTSGRPYTGELFF.

Note on this clonotype: Since the CDR3 does not end with the conserved phenylalanine or tryptophan, this likely comes from a read error. This rearrangement joins TRBV10-3 to TRBJ2-1, with D hard to call. Germline CDR1 and CDR2: ENHRY and SYGVKD. The CDR3 spans 11 residues. CDR3 protein: CAAAVGNEQFL. CDR3 DNA: TGCGCCGCCGCCGTAGGCAATGAGCAGTTCCTC.

The V and J genes are TRBV6-1 and TRBJ2-6, with D maybe TRBD1 (6 bases). There are 16 residues in the CDR3. Germline V CDR1 and CDR2: MNHNS, SASEGT. The CDR3 region is CACSAEDSSGANVLTF. DNA of the CDR3: TGTGCTTGCAGTGCTGAGGACAGCTCTGGGGCCAACGTCCTGACTTTC.

CDR3 amino acids: CAASTRAHNYGYTF. The CDR3 DNA sequence: TGTGCCGCCTCAACAAGGGCTCATAACTATGGCTACACCTTC. The gene calls are TRBV6-5 and TRBJ1-2; D call uncertain. V was clipped by 11 bases and J by 1 base, with 17 bases between them. The CDR3 has 14 residues. Germline CDR1 and CDR2: MNHEY and SVGAGI.

V gene TRBV7-8 combines with J gene TRBJ2-7, with 7 bases matching TRBD1. This CDR3 contains 14 residues. Germline lookup yields CDR1 SGHVS and CDR2 FQNEAQ. V gave up 5 bases and J gave up 0 bases; unmatched junction bases: 4. The DNA for the CDR3 is TGTGCCAGCAGCGTCCGGGACAGCTCCTACGAGCAGTACTTC. It encodes CASSVRDSSYEQYF.

Notes on this clonotype: A junction boundary mismatches the germline segment, possibly from a read error. This sequence joins TRBV5-1 and TRBJ2-1; unclear D gene. CDR3 length: 14 residues. From germline, CDR1 is SGHRS and CDR2 YFSETQ. The CDR3 DNA is TGCGCCGGCAGCTTCGGAGAGAGGTACAATGAGCAGTTCTTC. Its translation: CAGSFGERYNEQFF.

Comment on this clonotype: The conserved final phenylalanine or tryptophan is absent from the CDR3, which likely points to a read error. This rearrangement joins TRBV11-2 to TRBJ2-2, with a possible D match to TRBD2 (5 bases). This CDR3 region has 13 residues. CDR1 and CDR2 (germline): SGHAT, FQNNGV. CDR3 DNA sequence: TGTGCCAGCAGTCCACAGTGGACCGGGAAGCTGTTTCTT. Translated: CASSPQWTGKLFL.

In its sample, this clonotype was seen a few times. Germline and junction disagree at one end, which may indicate a read error. The rearrangement joins TRBV5-1 to TRBJ2-7, with 7 nucleotides matching TRBD2. The CDR3 extends over 17 amino acids. Looked up from germline, CDR1 is SGHRS and CDR2 is YFSETQ. The chain's CDR3 is CASGLSQERAGLYEQYF. DNA of the CDR3: TGCGCCAGCGGCTTGAGTCAAGAGAGAGCGGGGCTCTATGAGCAGTACTTC.

Only one count was recorded for this clonotype. One end of the junction varies from germline; a read error may be responsible. This sequence joins TRBV20-1 and TRBJ2-7; D is ambiguous. The CDR3 sequence is 11 residues long. The germline V gene has CDR1 DFQATT and CDR2 SNEGSKA (reference sequence). The DNA of the CDR3 is TGCAGTTCTAGTTCCCCCTACGAGCAGTACTTC. Protein sequence: CSSSSPYEQYF.